The rows below give T cell receptor beta chains drawn from one sample of a study of T cell changes during pregnancy in multiple sclerosis. Profiling relied on immunoSEQ multiplex PCR, and the TCRdb table lists in-frame clones only, not all of them. The table records fewer than 30,000 clones, over 85% of them present only once. The sequencing used CD4+ T cells from peripheral blood mononuclear cells, collected in the first trimester of pregnancy. Receptors originate from a female donor with multiple sclerosis, enrolled in a pregnancy study. The CDR3 runs from the conserved cysteine through the conserved F or W. The D gene is left open where the match is weak. The size of a clone is reported for some rows only, either as once, few or many, or as a class for expanded clones.

j_call,clone_size,d_call,v_call,cdr3_aa,cdr3_nt
TRBJ2-2,NA,TRBD1,TRBV18,CASSPWDSANTGELFF,TGTGCCAGCTCACCATGGGACAGCGCGAACACCGGGGAGCTGTTTTTT
TRBJ2-7,once,TRBD2,TRBV11-2,CASSLVGGFPSEQYF,TGTGCCAGCAGCTTAGTGGGGGGGTTCCCCAGCGAGCAGTACTTC
TRBJ1-2,NA,NA,TRBV7-9,CASSDQTELYGYTF,TGTGCCAGCAGCGACCAGACAGAGCTCTATGGCTACACCTTC
TRBJ1-1,NA,NA,TRBV29-1,CSAPSLNTEAFF,TGCAGCGCTCCGAGTCTGAACACTGAAGCTTTCTTT
TRBJ1-2,NA,TRBD1,TRBV28,CASSFIRAGRGRNGYTF,TGTGCCAGCAGTTTCATAAGGGCGGGCAGGGGGCGAAATGGCTACACCTTC
TRBJ1-6,NA,TRBD1,TRBV5-1,CASSLSVTGGSGNSPLHF,TGCGCCAGCAGCTTGTCTGTAACAGGGGGGTCAGGCAATTCACCCCTCCACTTT
TRBJ1-2,NA,NA,TRBV2,CASKGGAYGYTF,TGTGCCAGCAAGGGGGGGGCCTATGGCTACACCTTC
TRBJ1-2,NA,NA,TRBV7-9,CASSWGGGQTYGYTF,TGTGCCAGCAGCTGGGGAGGCGGGCAGACCTATGGCTACACCTTC
TRBJ1-4,NA,TRBD1,TRBV30,CAWSFGTAEKLFF,TGTGCCTGGAGTTTCGGGACAGCTGAAAAACTGTTTTTT
TRBJ2-7,NA,TRBD2,TRBV30,CAWGGTSGLEQYF,TGTGCCTGGGGGGGGACTAGCGGCCTCGAGCAGTACTTC
TRBJ1-6,NA,TRBD1,TRBV5-1,CASSWDRNSPLHF,TGCGCCAGCAGCTGGGACAGAAATTCACCCCTCCACTTT
TRBJ2-7,NA,TRBD2,TRBV28,CASPPAGGGGYEQYF,TGTGCCAGCCCCCCGGCGGGCGGGGGGGGCTACGAGCAGTACTTC
TRBJ2-3,NA,NA,TRBV18,CASSPAQEDTQYF,TGTGCCAGCTCACCCGCCCAGGAAGATACGCAGTATTTT
TRBJ1-2,NA,NA,TRBV4-3,CASSQDWGHSYGYTF,TGCGCCAGCAGCCAAGATTGGGGACATTCCTATGGCTACACCTTC
TRBJ2-2,NA,TRBD1,TRBV4-3,CASSPRPHGTDYTGELFF,TGCGCCAGCAGCCCCCGCCCCCATGGGACAGATTACACCGGGGAGCTGTTTTTT
TRBJ1-1,NA,TRBD1,TRBV5-6,CASSPGTGGLEAFF,TGTGCCAGCAGCCCCGGGACAGGGGGGCTTGAAGCTTTCTTT
TRBJ1-2,NA,NA,TRBV19,CASKVRTDFSSYGYTF,TGTGCCAGTAAGGTCCGGACAGATTTTTCCTCCTATGGCTACACCTTC
TRBJ2-6,NA,NA,TRBV6-5,CASSYTPPGGANVLTF,TGTGCCAGCAGTTACACCCCCCCGGGGGGGGCCAACGTCCTGACTTTC
TRBJ2-7,NA,TRBD1,TRBV6-1,CASQVRTGTYEQYF,TGTGCCAGCCAAGTCAGGACAGGCACCTACGAGCAGTACTTC
TRBJ2-4,NA,NA,TRBV6-5,CASSYSARAGENIQYF,TGTGCCAGCAGTTACTCGGCTAGGGCAGGGGAAAACATTCAGTACTTC